The rows below give T cell receptor beta chains drawn from one sample of a study of T-cell reconstitution after alpha-beta-depleted transplantation in children. TCRdb recomputed calls from the PCR reads with MiXCR, one row per CDR3 protein. In the table there are about 200,000 distinct CDR3 sequences, less than 15% of which are singletons. Sequencing used PBMCs from the stem cell graft donor, obtained from the stem cell graft. These receptors all stem from a human donor who donated a stem cell graft to a child with acute lymphoblastic leukemia. CDR3s include the opening cysteine and the closing phenylalanine or tryptophan. D genes are given only for firm matches. Only part of the rows carry a size: once, few, many, or a class if the clone is expanded.

v_gene	d_gene	abundance	j_gene	CDR3nt	CDR3aa
TRBV29-1	TRBD2	many	TRBJ2-4	TGCAGCGTTGAAGACGCTAGCGGGAGGAACTTC	CSVEDASGRNF
TRBV18	NA	many	TRBJ2-5	TGTGCCAGCTCACCCCGGCGGGGACAAGAGACCCAGTACTTC	CASSPRRGQETQYF
TRBV12-3/TRBV12-4	TRBD2	many	TRBJ2-3	TGTGCCAGCAGTAAGACTAGCGGGAGTGGGACAGATACGCAGTATTTT	CASSKTSGSGTDTQYF
TRBV3-1	NA	many	TRBJ2-2	TGTGCCAGCAGCCAATTAGTCACCGGGGAGCTGTTTTTT	CASSQLVTGELFF
TRBV6-5	NA	many	TRBJ1-4	TGTGCCAGCAGTTACTCATGGTCCCCAACTAATGAAAAACTGTTTTTT	CASSYSWSPTNEKLFF
TRBV28	NA	few	TRBJ2-7	TGTGCCAGCAGCCCCCAGGGGGGAAGGGGCTACGAGCAGTACTTC	CASSPQGGRGYEQYF
TRBV7-8	NA	many	TRBJ2-4	TGTGCCAGCAGCCCCCTTGGAAGTATGGAAAACATTCAGTACTTC	CASSPLGSMENIQYF
TRBV30	NA	NA	TRBJ1-1	TGTGCCTGGCGAACATGGGAGGGGAACACTGAAGCTTTCTTT	CAWRTWEGNTEAFF
TRBV7-9	TRBD1	many	TRBJ2-5	TGTGCCAGCCGACCCAATCCGGGACAGGGGGTAGAGACCCAGTACTTC	CASRPNPGQGVETQYF
TRBV5-4	NA	NA	TRBJ2-1	TGTGCCAGCAGTTCGTGGGCCTCTTTGGGGGGAGAGCAGTTCTTC	CASSSWASLGGEQFF
TRBV5-1	NA	few	TRBJ2-2	TGCGCCAGCAGCTTGGCGGCTAACAGACTGCCCGGGGAGCTGTTTTTT	CASSLAANRLPGELFF
TRBV5-1	NA	many	TRBJ2-2	TGCGCCAGCAGCTTGGACTCAACCGGGGAGCTGTTTTTT	CASSLDSTGELFF
TRBV5-1	TRBD1	few	TRBJ2-2	TGCGCCAGCAGCGCTATGGGACAGGGGGCCGGGGAGCTGTTTTTT	CASSAMGQGAGELFF
TRBV10-3	NA	NA	TRBJ1-1	TGTGCCATCCAGGACACCGGTCGAGCTTTCTTT	CAIQDTGRAFF
TRBV29-1	TRBD1	many	TRBJ2-7	TGCAGCGTTGTTGCGGACAGGGTTGGAACCTACGAGCAGTACTTC	CSVVADRVGTYEQYF
TRBV19	TRBD2	many	TRBJ2-7	TGTGCCAGTAGCGGGACTAGCGGCACCTACGAGCAGTACTTC	CASSGTSGTYEQYF
TRBV20-1	NA	many	TRBJ2-1	TGCAGTGCTAGAGATGGGGCAGCCTACTACAATGAGCAGTTCTTC	CSARDGAAYYNEQFF
TRBV21-1	NA	many	TRBJ2-1	TGTGCCAGCAGCAAAGCGACTAGCGGGAGAAATGAGCAGTTCTTC	CASSKATSGRNEQFF
TRBV12-3/TRBV12-4	TRBD1	NA	TRBJ2-6	TGTGCCAGCAGTTTACTTGACCAAGAGGGGGCATCTGGGGCCAACGTCCTGACTTTC	CASSLLDQEGASGANVLTF
TRBV27	TRBD2	many	TRBJ2-2	TGTGCCAGCAGTTTACAGCGGGAGTTCGACGGGGAGCTGTTTTTT	CASSLQREFDGELFF
TRBV5-1	TRBD1	NA	TRBJ2-5	TGCGCCAGCAGCTACAACCCTGGGACAGGGGAGACCCAGTACTTC	CASSYNPGTGETQYF
TRBV5-1	NA	many	TRBJ1-2	TGCGCCAGCAGCCCGGACACCATGCCCCACACCTTC	CASSPDTMPHTF
TRBV29-1	NA	many	TRBJ1-1	TGCAGCGTTGACTCTGGGAACACTGAAGCTTTCTTT	CSVDSGNTEAFF
TRBV28	NA	many	TRBJ2-1	TGTGCCAGCAGTTTACGAGACTACAACAATGAGCAGTTCTTC	CASSLRDYNNEQFF
TRBV19	NA	NA	TRBJ2-7	TGTGCCAGTAGTAAGGCTGCAGCCTCCTACGAGCAGTACTTC	CASSKAAASYEQYF
TRBV7-9	TRBD2	many	TRBJ2-1	TGTGCCAGCAGGCCTCCGGGACTAGCGGGGAACTACAATGAGCAGTTCTTC	CASRPPGLAGNYNEQFF
TRBV6-5	NA	few	TRBJ2-2	TGTGCCAGCAGTTACTCGATCCGGGGTGCCGGGGAGCTGTTTTTT	CASSYSIRGAGELFF
TRBV5-1	NA	NA	TRBJ2-3	TGCGCCAGCAGCTTGGGTGAGGGAGCTGTAGATACGCAGTATTTT	CASSLGEGAVDTQYF
TRBV5-1	NA	NA	TRBJ2-5	TGCGCCAGCAGCCCGGTTCAGGAGGGCCAGGAGACCCAGTACTTC	CASSPVQEGQETQYF
TRBV20-1	TRBD2	NA	TRBJ2-1	TGCTGCGCCGAAGGGGCTAGCGGGGCCCTCCCCTACAATGAGCAGTTCTTC	CCAEGASGALPYNEQFF
TRBV20-1	TRBD1	many	TRBJ2-7	TGCAGTGCTAGAAACAGGGGTTCCTACGAGCAGTACTTC	CSARNRGSYEQYF
TRBV4-2	NA	many	TRBJ2-1	TGTGCCAGCAGCCAAGCGGGGATGGAGCAGTTCTTC	CASSQAGMEQFF
TRBV30	TRBD1	few	TRBJ1-5	TGTGCCTGGAGTTTTGGGACAGCTTATAGCAATCAGCCCCAGCATTTT	CAWSFGTAYSNQPQHF
TRBV3-1	TRBD2	NA	TRBJ2-7	TGTGCCAGCAGCCAAGATCTCAGCGGGGGGGAGCACTTC	CASSQDLSGGEHF
TRBV12-3/TRBV12-4	NA	NA	TRBJ2-6	TGTGCCAGCAGTTTAGTGAAGGGCCCCTCTGGGGCCAACGTCCTGACTTTC	CASSLVKGPSGANVLTF
TRBV2	NA	few	TRBJ2-3	TGTGCCAGCAGTGAAAACCGGGGCGCAGATACGCAGTATTTT	CASSENRGADTQYF
TRBV10-3	TRBD2	many	TRBJ2-7	TGTGCCATCTCCACTCCCCGGGGACTAGCGGGGAGCTCCTACGAGCAGTACTTC	CAISTPRGLAGSSYEQYF
TRBV5-1	NA	many	TRBJ2-6	TGCGCCAGCAGCTCCGGGTCTTACTCTGGGGCCAACGTCCTGACTTTC	CASSSGSYSGANVLTF
TRBV5-8	TRBD1	NA	TRBJ2-7	TGTGCCAGCAGCCGCTGGGACAGGGCCTGGGACGAGCAGTACTTC	CASSRWDRAWDEQYF
TRBV27	NA	many	TRBJ2-7	TGTGCCAGCAGTTTACGGCGGAACACCTACGAGCAGTACTTC	CASSLRRNTYEQYF
TRBV5-1	TRBD1	many	TRBJ2-7	TGCGCCAGCAGCTTGCTACCGGGACAGAGCTACGAGCAGTACTTC	CASSLLPGQSYEQYF
TRBV29-1	NA	many	TRBJ1-1	TGCAGCGGGACCGACCCTGGGGGTATGAACACTGAAGCTTTCTTT	CSGTDPGGMNTEAFF
TRBV11-2	NA	many	TRBJ2-7	TGTGCCAGCAGCATGGGACGGGCCTACGAGCAGTACTTC	CASSMGRAYEQYF
TRBV5-1	TRBD2	many	TRBJ2-1	TGCGCCAGCGGCCCGGGACTAGCGGGAGCGCAAGAGCAGTTCTTC	CASGPGLAGAQEQFF
TRBV20-1	NA	many	TRBJ2-7	TGCAGTGCTAGAGATGCAGTAAGCTCCTACGAGCAGTACTTC	CSARDAVSSYEQYF
TRBV7-8	TRBD2	many	TRBJ2-5	TGTGCCAGCAGCTTCACTAGCGGGGGAGAGACCCAGTACTTC	CASSFTSGGETQYF
TRBV4-1	NA	few	TRBJ2-6	TGCGCCAGCAGCCAAGTAGGGCGGAGGCCCCCTGGGGCCAACGGCCTGACTTTC	CASSQVGRRPPGANGLTF
TRBV10-3	TRBD2	NA	TRBJ2-5	TGTGCCATCTCTCCCGCGGGAGAAGAGACCCAGTACTTC	CAISPAGEETQYF
TRBV29-1	NA	few	TRBJ1-2	TGCAGCGTTGAAGATGAGGGGAGGGCTGGCTACACCTTC	CSVEDEGRAGYTF
TRBV21-1	NA	NA	TRBJ2-1	TGTGCCATCAGCCGAGGGGCCCCGGGACAGACCTACAATGAGCAGTTCTTC	CAISRGAPGQTYNEQFF
TRBV12-3/TRBV12-4	NA	many	TRBJ2-3	TGTGCCAGCAGTTACAGAGGGGAATCAGATACGCAGTATTTT	CASSYRGESDTQYF